This passage covers 18 T cell receptor beta chains from one sample sequenced in a study of T cells in women clearing cervical HPV infection listed by TCRdb under 2018. Receptors were amplified or captured by the immunoSEQ multiplex PCR assay. TCRdb's version of the immuneACCESS table is confined to in-frame rearrangements and falls short of the full clone set. An unresolved V gene accounts for under half of the shortfall where checked; the remainder is of unknown origin. The sample table includes around 13,000 clones. About 20% of the sample is taken by the ten largest. The sequenced sample consisted of blood buffy coat. These receptors were taken from a woman between 18 and 69 years old with a cervical HPV16 infection that either progressed to CIN3+ or cleared (not recorded which).

The CDR3 is CASSRGGDGYTF. Partial CDR3 DNA: TGTGCCAGCAGCCGAGGGGGAGATGGC. The chain links TRBV3-1 (or the pseudogene TRBV3-2) to TRBJ1-2; TRBD1 is a possible D gene (6 bases). The CDR3 end is not reached by the read, which stops 3 residues before it; the germline J gene fills it in. The CDR3 runs to 12 residues. Germline assignment: CDR1 LGHDT and CDR2 YNNKEL (reference sequence). Trimming removed 4 bases from V and 6 bases from J, with 9 bases in between.

As concerns this clone: The CDR3 goes on 3 residues after the read ends, and that part is filled in from the germline J gene. V usage is TRBV6-2 or TRBV6-3 and J usage is TRBJ1-4, with D maybe TRBD1 (5 bases). The length of the CDR3 is 16 residues. The germline gives CDR1 MNHEY, CDR2 SVGEGT. CDR3 DNA (partial): TGTGCCAGCTGTCAGGGTGTCATACCGAATAATTCACCA. Translated, it gives CASCQGVIPNNSP. In full, the CDR3 reads CASCQGVIPNNSPLFF.

As for this clone: The CDR3 is cut off 3 residues early in the read; its end comes from the germline J gene. The rearrangement joins TRBV4-1 to TRBJ2-7; TRBD2 aligns across 10 bases. V was clipped by 1 base and J by 4 bases; unmatched bases: 1. Germline values: CDR1 MGHRA, CDR2 YSYEKL. The CDR3 consists of 14 residues. The CDR3 loop is CASSQASGGYEQYF. The CDR3 DNA, read in part, is TGCGCCAGCAGCCAAGCTAGCGGGGGATACGAG.

In regard to this clone: Read coverage stops 3 residues before the CDR3 terminus; the germline J gene supplies the remainder. The chain employs TRBV12-5 and TRBJ2-1; TRBD2 aligns across 9 bases. The CDR3 covers 17 residues. Trimming removed 0 bases from V and 5 bases from J; junction bases left unmatched: 8. Germline values: CDR1 LGHNT, CDR2 FRNRAP. CDR3 protein: CASGLVLLGGGDNEQFF. CDR3 DNA (partial): TGTGCTAGTGGTTTGGTCCTCCTCGGCGGGGGGGACAATGAG. The full variable domain, completed using reference TRBV12-5 and TRBJ2-1, is DARVTQTPRHKVTEMGQEVTMRCQPILGHNTVFWYRQTMMQGLELLAYFRNRAPLDDSGMPKDRFSAEMPDATLATLKIQPSEPRDSAVYFCASGLVLLGGGDNEQFFGPGTRLTVL.

With regard to this clone: The DNA ends 3 residues before the CDR3 does, and the rest of the CDR3 is filled in from the germline J gene. The chain recombines TRBV15 with TRBJ1-4; TRBD1 agrees at 10 bases. Germline V CDR1 and CDR2: LNHNV, YYDKDF (reference sequence). The V and J ends lost 3 bases and 5 bases, in that order; junction bases with no gene match: 3. This CDR3 has 15 amino acids. The covered CDR3 bases are TGTGCCACCAGCAGGGACAGGGGGATGAATGAAAAA. This gives the protein CATSRDRGMNEK. From start to end, the CDR3 is CATSRDRGMNEKLFF.

As concerns this clone: The read halts 3 residues ahead of the CDR3 end, with the missing end drawn from the germline J gene. The rearrangement links TRBV14 to TRBJ2-7; TRBD1 might be the D (7 bases). The V and J ends lost 1 base and 3 bases respectively, with 13 bases between them. There are 15 residues in the CDR3. Germline assignment: CDR1 SGHDN and CDR2 FVKESK. The CDR3 protein is CASSQGRGQFYEQYF. The part of the CDR3 DNA that was read is TGTGCCAGCAGCCAAGGGAGGGGACAGTTCTACGAG.

As to this clone: The read terminates 3 residues before the CDR3 end, so the remaining end is supplied by the germline J gene. The genes are TRBV28 and TRBJ2-3, with D perhaps assigned TRBD1 or TRBD2 (5 bases each). Germline values: CDR1 MDHEN, CDR2 SYDVKM. This CDR3 comprises 14 residues. The V gene lost 5 bases and the J gene lost 7 bases, with 16 bases spanning the gap. The CDR3 protein is CASSGWAEGNTQYF. Incomplete CDR3 DNA: TGTGCCAGCAGTGGGTGGGCAGAGGGGAATACG.

Turning to this clone: The sequenced fragment ends 3 residues before the CDR3 boundary, so the rest is inferred from the germline J gene. V gene TRBV9 combines with J gene TRBJ2-5; TRBD2 agrees at 11 bases. The length of the CDR3 is 14 residues. Germline CDR1 and CDR2: SGDLS and YYNGEE. Trimming took 4 bases from V and 5 from J; bases not matched to a gene: 4. The DNA read from the CDR3 is TGTGCCAGCAGCCAGACTAGCGGGGCTGAGACC. As protein: CASSQTSGAET. The entire CDR3 reads CASSQTSGAETQYF.

Regarding this clone: Read coverage stops 3 residues before the CDR3 terminus; the germline J gene supplies the remainder. This chain connects TRBV30 to TRBJ2-2; perhaps D is TRBD1 or TRBD2 (5 bases each). In germline, CDR1 is GTSNPN, CDR2 SVGIG (reference sequence). CDR3 size: 13 residues. CDR3 DNA (partial): TGTGCCTGGACCAGAGGGGCAAATTCACCG. Encoded protein: CAWTRGANSP. The CDR3 as a whole reads CAWTRGANSPLFF.

As to this clone: With the read ending 3 residues before the CDR3 end, the germline J gene is used to fill in that end. The rearrangement links TRBV4-1 to TRBJ2-3, with 9 bases identical to TRBD2. Germline values: CDR1 MGHRA, CDR2 YSYEKL. The CDR3 totals 15 residues. CDR3 sequence reads: CASSLSFSGGETQYF. The part of the CDR3 DNA that was read is TGCGCCAGCAGCCTGAGTTTTAGCGGGGGAGAGACG.

As regards this clone: Coverage ceases 3 residues before the CDR3 finishes, and the germline J gene fills in the end. The chain recombines TRBV10-2 with TRBJ1-2; D ambiguous. This CDR3 has 14 amino acids. Germline CDR1 WSHSY, CDR2 SAAADI. CDR3 protein: CASSGGVLSGGYTF. The sequenced CDR3 bases are TGCGCCAGCAGCGGCGGGGTTCTTTCGGGGGGC.

Comment on this clone: The DNA ends 3 residues before the CDR3 does, and the rest of the CDR3 is filled in from the germline J gene. The chain combines TRBV30 with TRBJ2-2; D is unclear. This CDR3 has 11 amino acids. V dropped 5 bases and J dropped 1 base, with 2 bases sitting between them. Looked up from germline, CDR1 is GTSNPN and CDR2 is SVGIG (reference sequence). The covered CDR3 bases are TGTGCCTGGCGGAACACCGGGGAG. Amino acid sequence: CAWRNTGE. The whole CDR3 protein is CAWRNTGELFF.

As for this clone: Read sequence stops 3 residues before the CDR3 end, and the germline J gene provides the missing end. The chain couples TRBV30 to TRBJ2-2; possibly TRBD1 for D (6 bases). Germline CDR1 is GTSNPN and CDR2 is SVGIG (reference sequence). The CDR3 loop spans 13 amino acids. CDR3 sequence: CAWSGQVNEKLFF. Incomplete CDR3 DNA: TGTGCCTGGAGTGGACAGGTGAATGAAAAG.

For this clone: The read ends 3 residues shy of where the CDR3 ends; the end is completed using the germline J gene. The genes are TRBV18 and TRBJ2-1; 8 nucleotides match TRBD2. The CDR3 length is 15 residues. V shed 3 bases, J shed 6 bases, and the junction held 7 bases outside the gene matches. Looked up from germline, CDR1 is KGHSH and CDR2 is LQKENI. The CDR3 bases that were read are TGTGCCAGCTCACCCAGCGGGGGAGGGATCAATGAG. Translating gives CASSPSGGGINE. From start to end, the CDR3 is CASSPSGGGINEQFF.

For this clone: The read ends 3 residues early relative to the CDR3; the germline J gene fills the gap. V gene TRBV6-1 combines with J gene TRBJ1-6; D call uncertain. V was shortened by 4 bases and J by 7 bases, with 8 bases between the two germline ends. Germline CDR1 reads MNHNS; CDR2 reads SASEGT. This CDR3 spans 13 amino acids. The CDR3 DNA, read in part, is TGTGCCAGCAGTGCCTTTTCGAATTCACCC. This codes for CASSAFSNSP. The whole CDR3 reads CASSAFSNSPLHF.

A word on this clone: The read ends 3 residues shy of where the CDR3 ends; the end is completed using the germline J gene. The gene calls are TRBV7-9 and TRBJ2-3; 7 bases match TRBD1. Germline V gene lookup returns CDR1 SEHNR and CDR2 FQNEAQ (reference sequence). CDR3 length: 14 amino acids. This CDR3 is CASSTTGALETQYF. CDR3 DNA, as far as it was read: TGTGCCAGCAGCACTACAGGGGCTTTGGAGACG.

Concerning this clone: The read is 3 residues too short to cover the CDR3 end, so that end is filled in from the germline J gene. The J gene is TRBJ2-1, the V gene TRBV30; D remains ambiguous. The CDR3 is 15 residues long. Germline V gene sequence: CDR1 GTSNPN, CDR2 SVGIG (reference sequence). The ends were cut back, 4 bases at V and 4 bases at J, with 17 bases in the middle. The covered CDR3 bases are TGTGCCTGGATTTTCGCCGCAGGTGGGTACAATGAG. Its protein product is CAWIFAAGGYNE. The CDR3, in full, reads CAWIFAAGGYNEQFF. Supplemented by reference TRBV30 and TRBJ2-1, the full variable domain reads SQTIHQWPATLVQPVGSPLSLECTVEGTSNPNLYWYRQAAGRGLQLLFYSVGIGQISSEVPQNLSASRPQDRQFILSSKKLLLSDSGFYLCAWIFAAGGYNEQFFGPGTRLTVL.

On this clone: The read ends 3 residues before the CDR3 terminus; that terminus is restored from the germline J gene. V usage is TRBV20-1 and J usage is TRBJ2-7; 10 positions agree with TRBD2. The CDR3 loop spans 14 amino acids. The trim removed 3 bases at V and 4 bases at J, leaving 6 bases unmatched. CDR1 and CDR2 (germline): DFQATT, SNEGSKA (reference sequence). Here the CDR3 reads CSASSGGLGYEQYF. The DNA read from the CDR3 is TGCAGTGCTAGTAGCGGGGGGCTTGGTTACGAG.